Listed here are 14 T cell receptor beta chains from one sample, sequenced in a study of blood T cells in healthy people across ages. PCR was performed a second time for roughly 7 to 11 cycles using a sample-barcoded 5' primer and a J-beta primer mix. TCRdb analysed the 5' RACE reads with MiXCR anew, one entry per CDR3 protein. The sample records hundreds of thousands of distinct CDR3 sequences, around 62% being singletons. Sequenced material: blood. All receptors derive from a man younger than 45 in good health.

The CDR3 is CASRWDRAYEQYF. The CDR3 DNA sequence: TGTGCCAGCAGGTGGGACAGGGCCTACGAGCAGTACTTC. This sequence joins TRBV6-5 and TRBJ2-7; 9 bases are shared with TRBD1. With V trimmed by 6 bases and J by 2 bases, 2 bases remained unmatched. In germline, CDR1 is MNHEY, CDR2 SVGAGI. The CDR3 runs 13 residues.

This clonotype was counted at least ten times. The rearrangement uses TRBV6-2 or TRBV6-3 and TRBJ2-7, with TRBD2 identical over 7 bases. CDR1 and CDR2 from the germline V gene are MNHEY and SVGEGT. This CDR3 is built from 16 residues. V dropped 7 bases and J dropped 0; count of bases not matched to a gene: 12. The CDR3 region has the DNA TGTGCCAGCAATCCCCGAGTTGGGGGGGACTCCTACGAGCAGTACTTC. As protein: CASNPRVGGDSYEQYF.

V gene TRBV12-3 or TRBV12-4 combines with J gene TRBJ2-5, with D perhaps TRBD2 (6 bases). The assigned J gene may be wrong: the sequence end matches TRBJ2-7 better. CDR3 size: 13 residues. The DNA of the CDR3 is TGTGCCAGCCTTGGAGGGGCGAGCTACGAGCAGTACTTC. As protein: CASLGGASYEQYF.

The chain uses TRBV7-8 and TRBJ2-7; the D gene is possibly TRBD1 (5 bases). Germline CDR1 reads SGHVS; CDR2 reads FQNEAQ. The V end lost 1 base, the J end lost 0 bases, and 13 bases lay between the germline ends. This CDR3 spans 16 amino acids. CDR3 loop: CASSLVGRETSYEQYF. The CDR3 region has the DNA TGTGCCAGCAGCTTAGTGGGCAGGGAAACCTCCTACGAGCAGTACTTC.

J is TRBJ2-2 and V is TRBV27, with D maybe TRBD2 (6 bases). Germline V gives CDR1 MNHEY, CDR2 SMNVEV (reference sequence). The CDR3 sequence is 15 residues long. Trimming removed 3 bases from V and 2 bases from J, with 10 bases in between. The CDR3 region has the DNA TGTGCCAGCAGTTTGCGGGGCCTCAACACCGGGGAGCTGTTTTTT. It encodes CASSLRGLNTGELFF.

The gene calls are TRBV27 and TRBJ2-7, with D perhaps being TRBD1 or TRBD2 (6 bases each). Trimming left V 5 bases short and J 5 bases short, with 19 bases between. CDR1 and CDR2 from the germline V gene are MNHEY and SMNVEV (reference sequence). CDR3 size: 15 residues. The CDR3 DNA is TGTGCCAGCAGTACCCAAGAGGGGGGTTACGACGAGCAGTACTTC. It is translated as CASSTQEGGYDEQYF.

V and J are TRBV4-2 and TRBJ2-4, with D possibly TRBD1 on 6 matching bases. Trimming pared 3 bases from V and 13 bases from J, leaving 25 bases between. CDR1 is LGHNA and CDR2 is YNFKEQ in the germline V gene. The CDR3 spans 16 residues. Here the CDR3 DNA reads TGTGCCAGCAGCCACCCGGACAGTGGTTCCTACAATGAGCAGTACTTC. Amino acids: CASSHPDSGSYNEQYF.

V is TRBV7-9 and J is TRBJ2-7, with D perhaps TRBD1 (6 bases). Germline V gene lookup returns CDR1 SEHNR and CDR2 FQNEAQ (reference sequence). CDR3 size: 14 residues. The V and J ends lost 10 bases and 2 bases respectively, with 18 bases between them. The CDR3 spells CATTIRDTPYEQYF. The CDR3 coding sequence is TGTGCCACCACCATCCGGGACACTCCCTACGAGCAGTACTTC.

The CDR3 nucleotides are TGTGCCAGCAGCTTAATAGCGGGCTCCTACAATGAGCAGTTCTTC. Protein sequence: CASSLIAGSYNEQFF. The chain has TRBV7-2 and TRBJ2-1; 7 nucleotides match TRBD2. The CDR3 is made up of 15 amino acids. The germline V gene encodes CDR1 SGHTA and CDR2 FQGNSA. J lost 0 bases, V lost 2 bases, and 1 base had no gene match.

Written as DNA, the CDR3 is TGTGCCAGCAGTACGACTAGCGGGGGCTACAATGAGCAGTACTTC. This gives the protein CASSTTSGGYNEQYF. This sequence joins TRBV6-2 or TRBV6-3 and TRBJ2-5; 12 nucleotides agree with TRBD2. The CDR3 loop spans 15 amino acids. The V and J ends lost 5 bases and 11 bases, in that order; junction bases with no gene match: 12. Germline V gives CDR1 MNHEY, CDR2 SVGEGT.

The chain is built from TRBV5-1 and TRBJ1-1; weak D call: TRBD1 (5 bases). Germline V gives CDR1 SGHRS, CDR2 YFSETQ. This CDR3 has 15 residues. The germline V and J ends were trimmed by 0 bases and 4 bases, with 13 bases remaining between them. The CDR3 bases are TGCGCCAGCAGCTTGGCGCCTACCGGGGGCACTGAAGCTTTCTTT. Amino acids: CASSLAPTGGTEAFF.

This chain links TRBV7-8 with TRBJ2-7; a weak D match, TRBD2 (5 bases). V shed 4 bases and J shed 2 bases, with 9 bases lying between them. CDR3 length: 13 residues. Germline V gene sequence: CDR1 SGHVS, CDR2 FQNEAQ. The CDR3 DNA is TGTGCCAGCAGCTCCGGGAAACCCTACGAGCAGTACTTC. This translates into CASSSGKPYEQYF.

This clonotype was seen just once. CDR3 coding DNA: TGTGCCATCAGTGGCGGGGGCAGGGGGCTCACAGATACGCAGTATTTT. Translating it yields CAISGGGRGLTDTQYF. The chain joins TRBV10-3 to TRBJ2-3, with TRBD1 as a possible D gene (8 bases). The CDR3 loop spans 16 amino acids. Trimming removed 4 bases from V and 2 bases from J, with 16 bases in between. Germline CDR1 reads ENHRY; CDR2 reads SYGVKD.

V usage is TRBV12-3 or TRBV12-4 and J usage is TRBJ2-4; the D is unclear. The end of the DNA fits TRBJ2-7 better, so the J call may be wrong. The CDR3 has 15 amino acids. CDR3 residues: CASAPIRTRTYEQYF. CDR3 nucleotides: TGTGCCAGCGCCCCGATCCGGACGAGGACCTACGAGCAGTACTTC.